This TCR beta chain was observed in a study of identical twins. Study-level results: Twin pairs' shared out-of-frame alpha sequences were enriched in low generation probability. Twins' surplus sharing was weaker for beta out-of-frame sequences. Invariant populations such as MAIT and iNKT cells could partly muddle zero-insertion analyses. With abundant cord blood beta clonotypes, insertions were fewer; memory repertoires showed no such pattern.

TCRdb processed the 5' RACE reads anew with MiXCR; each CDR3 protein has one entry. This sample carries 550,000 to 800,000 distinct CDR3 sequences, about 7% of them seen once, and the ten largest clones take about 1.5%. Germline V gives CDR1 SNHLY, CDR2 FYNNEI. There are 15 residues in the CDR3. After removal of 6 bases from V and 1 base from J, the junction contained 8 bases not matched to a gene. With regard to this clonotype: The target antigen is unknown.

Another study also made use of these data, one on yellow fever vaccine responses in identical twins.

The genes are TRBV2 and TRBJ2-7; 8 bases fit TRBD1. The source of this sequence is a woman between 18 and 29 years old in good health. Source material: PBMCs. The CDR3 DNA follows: TGTGCCAGCAGCTCCGGACAGGGTCTATCCTACGAGCAGTACTTC. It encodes CASSSGQGLSYEQYF.